This TCR beta chain was sequenced for a study of identical twins. General study findings and limits: Twins shared out-of-frame alpha sequences with excess low generation probability.

No donor was unhealthy or non-Caucasian. Ten or more counts support this clonotype. Its cognate antigen is unknown. MiXCR, run by TCRdb on the 5' RACE reads, gives a single entry per CDR3 protein. Among some 500,000 distinct CDR3 sequences, around a tenth were seen once, and the ten largest hold around 3.2%. These data were also filed under a second study, of yellow fever vaccine responses in identical twins.

This TCR was recovered from a woman between 18 and 29 years old in good health. Sequenced: PBMCs.

CDR3 sequence: CASSQIAGGSYEQYF. In DNA form, the CDR3 reads TGTGCCAGCAGCCAAATAGCGGGGGGCTCCTACGAGCAGTACTTC. This chain joins TRBV14 and TRBJ2-7; TRBD2 aligns across 10 bases. From germline, CDR1 is SGHDN and CDR2 FVKESK. Trimming at V came to 2 bases and at J to 0 bases, leaving 1 base not matched to a gene. This CDR3 spans 15 amino acids.